Below, one T cell receptor beta chain is given with its context. This record belongs to a study of blood T cell repertoires in COVID-19. Clones were read by immunoSEQ multiplex PCR, and TCRdb kept only the in-frame ones, dropping some. Of about 380,000 clones listed, roughly nine tenths are singletons. Sequenced: PBMCs or T cells enriched from blood (not recorded which). The source of this sequence is a woman between 25 and 40 years old who had recovered from COVID-19.

CDR3 DNA sequence: TGTGCCTCGCGGCAGGGGCTCCAAGAGACCCAGTACTTC. This codes for CASRQGLQETQYF. The chain links TRBV2 to TRBJ2-5; tentatively, D is TRBD1 (6 bases). The germline gives CDR1 SNHLY, CDR2 FYNNEI. The CDR3 covers 13 residues. V lost 11 bases to trimming and J lost 1 base, with 14 bases between them.